The T cell receptor (beta chain) described here comes from a study of T cell responses to AZD1222 COVID-19 vaccine. Study outcomes and limitations: Possibly, clonal diversity was underestimated; donors were largely white British and included more females.

In regard to this clone: Its antigen is not known.

TCRdb keeps only in-frame clones here, not all; method: immunoSEQ multiplex PCR. This table has around 65,000 clones, roughly 85% appearing once. The TCR originated in an adult who received the AZD1222 COVID-19 vaccine. The source was peripheral blood, collected 28 days after the second AZD1222 dose.

The chain's CDR3 is CASSFGQPEETQYF. CDR3 bases: TGTGCCAGCAGCTTCGGACAGCCTGAAGAGACCCAGTACTTC. The chain has TRBV5-4 and TRBJ2-5, with a tentative D call TRBD1 (6 bases). The CDR3 sequence is 14 residues long. V was cut by 2 bases and J by 3 bases, with 11 bases left in between. Germline CDR1 and CDR2: SGHNT and YYREEE (reference sequence).